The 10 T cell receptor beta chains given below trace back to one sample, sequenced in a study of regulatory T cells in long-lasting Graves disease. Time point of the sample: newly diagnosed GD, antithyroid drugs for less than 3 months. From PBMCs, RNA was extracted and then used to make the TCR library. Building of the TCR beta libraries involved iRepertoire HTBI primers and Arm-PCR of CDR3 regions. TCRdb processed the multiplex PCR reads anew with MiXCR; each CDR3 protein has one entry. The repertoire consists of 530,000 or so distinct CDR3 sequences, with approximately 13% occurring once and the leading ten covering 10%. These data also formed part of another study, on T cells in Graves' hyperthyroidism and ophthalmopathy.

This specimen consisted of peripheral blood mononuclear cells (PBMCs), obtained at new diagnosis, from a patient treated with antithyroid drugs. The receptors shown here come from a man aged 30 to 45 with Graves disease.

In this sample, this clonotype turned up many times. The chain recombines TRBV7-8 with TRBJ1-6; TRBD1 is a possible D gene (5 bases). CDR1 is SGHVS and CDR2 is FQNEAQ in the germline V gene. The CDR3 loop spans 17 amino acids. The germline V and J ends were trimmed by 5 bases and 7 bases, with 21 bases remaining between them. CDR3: CASSPPGSGISNSPLHF. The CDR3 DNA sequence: TGTGCCAGCAGCCCCCCAGGGAGTGGCATCTCCAATTCACCCCTCCACTTT.

The CDR3 DNA sequence: TGTGCCAGCAGCCAAGCCACAGGGGAGGGTTATGGCTACACCTTC. This encodes CASSQATGEGYGYTF. The rearrangement links TRBV4-2 to TRBJ1-2; 7 positions match TRBD1. This CDR3 comprises 15 residues. Trimming took 1 base from V and 5 from J; bases not matched to a gene: 7. CDR1 and CDR2 from the germline V gene are LGHNA and YNFKEQ.

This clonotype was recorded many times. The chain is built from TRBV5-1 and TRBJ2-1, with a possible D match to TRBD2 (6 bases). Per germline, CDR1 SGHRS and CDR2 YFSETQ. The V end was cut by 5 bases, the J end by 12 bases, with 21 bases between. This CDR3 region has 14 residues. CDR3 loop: CASSPGSGGRVQFF. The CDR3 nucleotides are TGCGCCAGCAGTCCCGGGAGCGGTGGTAGGGTGCAGTTCTTC. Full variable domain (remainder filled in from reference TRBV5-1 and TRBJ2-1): KAGVTQTPRYLIKTRGQQVTLSCSPISGHRSVSWYQQTPGQGLQFLFEYFSETQRNKGNFPGRFSGRQFSNSRSEMNVSTLELGDSALYLCASSPGSGGRVQFFGPGTRLTVL.

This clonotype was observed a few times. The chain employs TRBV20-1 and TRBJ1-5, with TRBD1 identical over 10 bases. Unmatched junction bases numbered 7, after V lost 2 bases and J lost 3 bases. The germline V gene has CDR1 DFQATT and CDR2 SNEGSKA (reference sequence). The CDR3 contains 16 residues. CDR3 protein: CSARPTGTGDNQPQHF. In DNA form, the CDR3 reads TGCAGTGCTAGACCCACCGGGACAGGGGACAATCAGCCCCAGCATTTT.

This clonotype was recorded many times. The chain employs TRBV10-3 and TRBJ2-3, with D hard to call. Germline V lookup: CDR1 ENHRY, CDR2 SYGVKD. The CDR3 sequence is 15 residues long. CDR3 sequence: CASGQERTSTDTQYF. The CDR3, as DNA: TGTGCATCCGGTCAGGAGCGTACGAGCACAGATACGCAGTATTTT.

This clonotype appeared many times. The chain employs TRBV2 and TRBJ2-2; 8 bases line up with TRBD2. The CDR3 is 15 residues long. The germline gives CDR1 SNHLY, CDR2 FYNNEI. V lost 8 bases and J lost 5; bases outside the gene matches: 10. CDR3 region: CASSRLAGYTGELFF. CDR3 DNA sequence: TGTGCCAGCTCCCGGCTAGCGGGTTATACCGGGGAGCTGTTTTTT. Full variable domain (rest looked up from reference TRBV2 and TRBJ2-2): EPEVTQTPSHQVTQMGQEVILRCVPISNHLYFYWYRQILGQKVEFLVSFYNNEISEKSEIFDDQFSVERPDGSNFTLKIRSTKLEDSAMYFCASSRLAGYTGELFFGEGSRLTVL.

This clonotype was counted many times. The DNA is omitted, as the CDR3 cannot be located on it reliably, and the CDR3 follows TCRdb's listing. The CDR3 here is CASSLVGTGTPGLDF. V usage is TRBV5-1 and J usage is TRBJ2-7; the table's D call of TRBD1 was not tested on the DNA. CDR1 is SGHRS, CDR2 YFSETQ, per germline. The CDR3 spans 15 residues, counting both ends.

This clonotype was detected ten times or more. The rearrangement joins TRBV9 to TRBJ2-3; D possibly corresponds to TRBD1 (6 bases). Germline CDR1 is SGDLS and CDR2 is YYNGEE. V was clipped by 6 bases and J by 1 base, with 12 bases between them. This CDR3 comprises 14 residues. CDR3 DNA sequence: TGTGCCAGCAAAGGCTGGGGGCGCACAGATACGCAGTATTTT. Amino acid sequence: CASKGWGRTDTQYF.

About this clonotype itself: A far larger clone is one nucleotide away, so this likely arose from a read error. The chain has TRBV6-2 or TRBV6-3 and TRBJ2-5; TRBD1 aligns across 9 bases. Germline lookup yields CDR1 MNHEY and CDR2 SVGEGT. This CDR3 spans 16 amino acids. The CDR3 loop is CVSNTVDRGLQETQYF. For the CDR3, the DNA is TGTGTCAGCAATACAGTCGACAGGGGGTTACAAGAGACCCAGTACTTC.

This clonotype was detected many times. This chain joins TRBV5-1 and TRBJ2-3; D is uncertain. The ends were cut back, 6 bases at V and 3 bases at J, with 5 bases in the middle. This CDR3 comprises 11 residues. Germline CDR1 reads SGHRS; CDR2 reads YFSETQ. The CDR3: CASMKTDTQYF. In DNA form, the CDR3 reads TGCGCCAGCATGAAGACAGATACGCAGTATTTT.